The 17 T cell receptor beta chains listed next were all sequenced from one sample in a study of T cell repertoires in cytomegalovirus infection (dated by TCRdb to between 2017 and 2020). Reads for this sample came from an Illumina HiSeq 1500. TCRdb's own reprocessing of the public reads used fastp at Q25 and MiXCR and kept productive beta chains. CDR3 protein sequences are deduplicated, and each keeps its most common genes and DNA. Recorded for this sample are 550,000 to 850,000 distinct CDR3 sequences; 30% to 40% of them occurred a single time. The top ten constitute roughly 18% of the sample. The treatment or condition label for this specimen denotes: in vitro stimulation with specific CMV peptide epitopes to enrich CMV-specific T cells. These receptors have no identified antigens. The sample in question was cultured PBMCs, obtained from culture after CMV antigen stimulation. The receptors originated from a human donor in good health (CMV status not recorded). Some clones in this sample may be carry-over from other donors' samples.

V is TRBV6-2 or TRBV6-3 and J is TRBJ2-3; D perhaps matches TRBD2 (5 bases). CDR3 length: 13 amino acids. V shed 6 bases and J shed 7 bases, with 14 bases lying between them. The germline CDR1 and CDR2 sequences are MNHEY and SVGEGT. CDR3 sequence: CASRDFGGNTQYF. The CDR3 nucleotides are TGTGCCAGCAGAGATTTCGGAGGCAATACGCAGTATTTT.

This clonotype was observed a few times. The V call is TRBV6-6, the J call TRBJ1-3, with 7 nucleotides matching TRBD1. Germline trimming cut 6 bases from V and 4 bases from J; bases unmatched to any gene: 9. CDR3 length: 15 amino acids. From germline, CDR1 is MNHNY and CDR2 SVGAGI (reference sequence). CDR3 sequence reads: CASSPQGTGGNTIYF. The CDR3 region has the DNA TGTGCCAGCAGCCCACAGGGGACCGGGGGAAACACCATATATTTT.

The J gene is TRBJ1-6, the V gene TRBV7-2, with D possibly TRBD1 on 5 matching bases. The V end was cut by 5 bases, the J end by 4 bases, with 12 bases between. Germline V CDR1 and CDR2: SGHTA, FQGNSA. This CDR3 region has 15 residues. CDR3 residues: CASSPQWGYNSPLHF. CDR3 nucleotide sequence: TGTGCCAGCAGCCCCCAATGGGGGTATAATTCACCCCTCCACTTT.

Here the CDR3 reads CASSPNTVSSTDTQYF. The CDR3, as DNA: TGTGCCAGCAGCCCCAATACTGTCTCAAGCACAGATACGCAGTATTTT. The chain uses TRBV5-4 and TRBJ2-3, with D unresolved. Trimming took 4 bases from V and 0 from J, leaving 15 bases between them. CDR1 and CDR2 (germline): SGHNT, YYREEE (reference sequence). The CDR3 is made up of 16 amino acids.

The rearrangement joins TRBV5-3 to TRBJ2-5; possible D gene TRBD1, 6 bases. TRBV5-3 is reported as an ORF; its role is uncertain. Deletions cut 8 bases from V and 5 bases from J, with 25 bases between. The CDR3 sequence is 16 residues long. The CDR3 sequence is CASSLGQTSRGETQYF. The CDR3 DNA is TGTGCCAGCAGCCTCGGACAGACGTCCAGAGGGGAGACCCAGTACTTC.

Many counts were recorded for this clonotype. The chain links TRBV7-2 to TRBJ2-1, with D perhaps assigned TRBD1 or TRBD2 (5 bases each). The germline V gene has CDR1 SGHTA and CDR2 FQGNSA. V lost 9 bases, J lost 4 bases, and 10 bases lay in between. The CDR3 is made up of 12 amino acids. The CDR3 is CARDEGYNEQFF. CDR3 coding DNA: TGTGCCAGAGATGAGGGGTACAATGAGCAGTTCTTC.

The genes are TRBV3-1 and TRBJ1-2, with 9 bases identical to TRBD1. From germline, CDR1 is LGHDT and CDR2 YNNKEL (reference sequence). J was trimmed by 6 bases and V by 4 bases; bases with no gene match: 3. This CDR3 has 13 residues. The CDR3 DNA sequence: TGTGCCAGCAGCCCCCGGGACAGGGATGGCTACACCTTC. The encoded protein is CASSPRDRDGYTF.

This clonotype was picked up many times. V and J are TRBV7-8 and TRBJ2-1; the D gene is possibly TRBD2 (5 bases). From germline, CDR1 is SGHVS and CDR2 FQNEAQ. This CDR3 is 13 amino acids long. The V gene lost 4 bases and the J gene lost 7 bases, with 11 bases spanning the gap. CDR3 sequence reads: CASSSGPGNEQFF. The DNA of the CDR3 is TGTGCCAGCAGCTCCGGGCCGGGAAATGAGCAGTTCTTC. Filled out from reference TRBV7-8 and TRBJ2-1, the complete variable domain reads GAGVSQSPRYKVAKRGQDVALRCDPISGHVSLFWYQQALGQGPEFLTYFQNEAQLDKSGLPSDRFFAERPEGSVSTLKIQRTQQEDSAVYLCASSSGPGNEQFFGPGTRLTVL.

V gene TRBV7-8 combines with J gene TRBJ2-7; 9 nucleotides align to TRBD2. The CDR3 runs to 15 residues. Looked up from germline, CDR1 is SGHVS and CDR2 is FQNEAQ. V was clipped by 5 bases and J by 0 bases; unmatched bases: 5. The CDR3 DNA follows: TGTGCCAGCAGCCAAAAGCGGGGGGTCTCCTACGAGCAGTACTTC. Translating gives CASSQKRGVSYEQYF. The whole variable domain, filled in from reference TRBV7-8 and TRBJ2-7, reads GAGVSQSPRYKVAKRGQDVALRCDPISGHVSLFWYQQALGQGPEFLTYFQNEAQLDKSGLPSDRFFAERPEGSVSTLKIQRTQQEDSAVYLCASSQKRGVSYEQYFGPGTRLTVT.

The genes are TRBV12-5 and TRBJ2-5, with TRBD2 matching 8 bases. The length of the CDR3 is 14 residues. J gave up 5 bases and V 3 bases, and 5 bases lay outside the gene matches. Germline V gene data show CDR1 as LGHNT and CDR2 as FRNRAP. The CDR3 nucleotides read TGTGCTAGTGGTTTTGCGGGGGGCCGGGAGACCCAGTACTTC. This gives the protein CASGFAGGRETQYF. Looking up the rest from reference TRBV12-5 and TRBJ2-5 gives the full variable domain: DARVTQTPRHKVTEMGQEVTMRCQPILGHNTVFWYRQTMMQGLELLAYFRNRAPLDDSGMPKDRFSAEMPDATLATLKIQPSEPRDSAVYFCASGFAGGRETQYFGPGTRLLVL.

At least ten counts were recorded for this clonotype. The J gene is TRBJ2-1, the V gene TRBV7-2; 8 nucleotides agree with TRBD1. The length of the CDR3 is 16 residues. The J segment lost 7 bases and the V segment lost 1 base, leaving 9 bases of the junction unmatched. Germline V gives CDR1 SGHTA, CDR2 FQGNSA. The CDR3 loop reads CASSLGGQGARNEQFF. CDR3 nucleotide sequence: TGTGCCAGCAGCTTAGGGGGGCAGGGGGCGAGAAATGAGCAGTTCTTC.

At least ten counts were recorded for this clonotype. J is TRBJ2-1 and V is TRBV7-9; TRBD1 might be the D (7 bases). CDR1 is SEHNR and CDR2 is FQNEAQ in the germline V gene (reference sequence). This CDR3 spans 14 amino acids. V lost 4 bases to trimming and J lost 6 bases, with 13 bases between them. CDR3 sequence reads: CASSSRQGGNEQFF. Here the CDR3 DNA reads TGTGCCAGCAGCTCCCGACAGGGAGGCAATGAGCAGTTCTTC.

This clonotype was counted many times. The V and J genes are TRBV19 and TRBJ1-5; D may be TRBD1 (5 bases). With 6 bases removed from V and 7 bases from J, the gap between germline ends came to 31 bases. This CDR3 is 19 amino acids long. The germline gives CDR1 LNHDA, CDR2 SQIVND (reference sequence). The CDR3 sequence is CASSPLALTRDHPGQPQHF. Here the CDR3 DNA reads TGTGCCAGTAGCCCGTTAGCCTTAACCAGGGACCACCCCGGACAGCCCCAGCATTTT.

The chain joins TRBV19 to TRBJ1-2; 7 bases align to TRBD1. This CDR3 spans 13 amino acids. Germline V CDR1 and CDR2: LNHDA, SQIVND (reference sequence). After removal of 8 bases from V and 6 bases from J, the junction contained 9 bases not matched to a gene. CDR3 sequence: CASAENRGDGYTF. CDR3 nucleotide sequence: TGTGCCAGTGCGGAAAACAGGGGAGATGGCTACACCTTC.

V gene TRBV7-9 combines with J gene TRBJ1-2; D call uncertain. Germline V lookup: CDR1 SEHNR, CDR2 FQNEAQ (reference sequence). V lost 6 bases and J lost 0, with 14 bases in between. The CDR3 is 15 residues long. The chain's CDR3 is CASSSKRKSNYGYTF. The CDR3 DNA follows: TGTGCCAGCAGTTCTAAGAGGAAGTCTAACTATGGCTACACCTTC.

V is TRBV7-2 and J is TRBJ1-4; 8 bases are a match to TRBD1. Germline V gene lookup returns CDR1 SGHTA and CDR2 FQGNSA. Trimming at V came to 5 bases and at J to 4 bases, leaving 6 bases not matched to a gene. This CDR3 has 15 residues. CDR3 coding DNA: TGTGCCAGCAGCCCTAGGACAGGGCTTAATGAAAAACTGTTTTTT. Residues: CASSPRTGLNEKLFF.

This clonotype was observed many times. CDR3 amino acids: CASSLGGPQGGEQFF. CDR3 sequence (DNA): TGTGCCAGCAGCTTAGGTGGACCGCAAGGCGGTGAGCAGTTCTTC. V and J are TRBV7-2 and TRBJ2-1; D unresolved. The V gene's germline CDR1 is SGHTA and CDR2 FQGNSA. The CDR3 is 15 residues long. The germline V and J ends were trimmed by 1 base and 9 bases, with 16 bases remaining between them.